The 30 T cell receptor beta chains listed next were all sequenced from one sample in a study of pediatric ulcerative colitis. The table came from immunoSEQ multiplex PCR; TCRdb's copy has only in-frame clones and leaves some out. This table has roughly 30,000 clones, roughly four fifths appearing once. Sequenced material: blood. The source is a boy younger than 18 with severe ulcerative colitis.

The genes are TRBV6-5 and TRBJ2-7; D not resolved. V was pared by 0 bases and J by 0 bases, with 12 bases between. This CDR3 spans 16 amino acids. Germline-derived CDR1 and CDR2 are MNHEY and SVGAGI. CDR3 protein: CASSYSIRLSSYEQYF. DNA for the CDR3: TGTGCCAGCAGTTACTCGATACGGCTGAGCTCCTACGAGCAGTACTTC.

The V call is TRBV7-2, the J call TRBJ1-2; a weak D match, TRBD1 (5 bases). The CDR3 runs to 14 residues. V lost 8 bases and J lost 2, with 15 bases in between. Germline V gives CDR1 SGHTA, CDR2 FQGNSA. The CDR3: CASGALRGNYGYTF. CDR3 sequence (DNA): TGTGCCAGCGGAGCTTTAAGGGGAAACTATGGCTACACCTTC.

The rearrangement uses TRBV9 and TRBJ1-6; a possible D gene is TRBD1 (5 bases). CDR3 length: 15 amino acids. Germline V gene data show CDR1 as SGDLS and CDR2 as YYNGEE. V was trimmed by 2 bases and J by 5 bases, leaving 11 bases between them. The CDR3, as DNA: TGTGCCAGCAGCGTTAGAGGGGCAGATAATTCACCCCTCCACTTT. It encodes CASSVRGADNSPLHF.

The rearrangement uses TRBV7-2 and TRBJ2-7; 7 bases are shared with TRBD1. The trim removed 5 bases at V and 7 bases at J, leaving 11 bases unmatched. Germline CDR1 is SGHTA and CDR2 is FQGNSA. The CDR3 spans 14 residues. The CDR3 nucleotides are TGTGCCAGCAGCGCTTGGACAGGAGCTGGGGAGCAGTACTTC. This gives the protein CASSAWTGAGEQYF.

This clone has a single count. The chain employs TRBV7-2 and TRBJ1-6, with D possibly TRBD1 on 6 matching bases. The germline V gene has CDR1 SGHTA and CDR2 FQGNSA. This CDR3 has 17 amino acids. The V and J ends lost 2 bases and 0 bases respectively, with 11 bases between them. This chain's CDR3 is CASSLQGTISYNSPLHF. As DNA, the CDR3 is TGTGCCAGCAGCTTACAGGGGACTATCTCCTATAATTCACCCCTCCACTTT.

This chain's CDR3 is CASSSAGYGYTF. CDR3 bases: TGTGCCAGCAGTTCCGCAGGGTACGGCTACACCTTC. The chain employs TRBV2 and TRBJ1-2; D is perhaps TRBD1 (5 bases). Germline values: CDR1 SNHLY, CDR2 FYNNEI. The CDR3 has 12 amino acids. Trimming removed 5 bases at V and 8 bases at J, with 12 bases between.

CDR3 in DNA: TGTGCCAGCAGCAGCCGACTAGCGGATACTTACGAGCAGTACTTC. This sequence encodes CASSSRLADTYEQYF. The V and J genes are TRBV4-2 and TRBJ2-7; 9 nucleotides agree with TRBD2. Germline V gene sequence: CDR1 LGHNA, CDR2 YNFKEQ. The CDR3 loop spans 15 amino acids. V lost 5 bases, J lost 4 bases, and 9 bases stayed unmatched.

The chain couples TRBV5-1 to TRBJ1-4; tentatively, D is TRBD1 (5 bases). Germline CDR1 is SGHRS and CDR2 is YFSETQ. The CDR3 is 12 residues long. Trimming took 4 bases from V and 7 from J, leaving 8 bases between them. CDR3 amino acids: CASSTGGEKLFF. CDR3 nucleotide sequence: TGCGCCAGCAGCACGGGGGGTGAAAAACTGTTTTTT.

The chain joins TRBV5-1 to TRBJ2-3; 7 bases align to TRBD1. V lost 9 bases to trimming and J lost 2 bases; unmatched junction nucleotides: 15. Germline assignment: CDR1 SGHRS and CDR2 YFSETQ. CDR3 size: 16 residues. Here the CDR3 reads CANRGRQGPITDTQYF. CDR3 nucleotide sequence: TGCGCCAACAGGGGTAGACAGGGTCCCATCACAGATACGCAGTATTTT.

V and J are TRBV6-5 and TRBJ2-3; D assignment may be TRBD1 or TRBD2 (5 bases each). Between the trimmed V and J ends, which lost 6 bases and 4 bases, there was a span of 17 bases. Germline V CDR1 and CDR2: MNHEY, SVGAGI. This CDR3 has 15 amino acids. Here the CDR3 reads CASRHRDQSADTQYF. CDR3 nucleotides: TGTGCCAGCAGGCACCGGGACCAAAGCGCAGATACGCAGTATTTT.

In this sample, this clone turned up once. The rearrangement joins TRBV7-2 to TRBJ1-2; the D gene is possibly TRBD1 (5 bases). The CDR3 covers 15 residues. The V gene lost 1 base and the J gene lost 7 bases, with 16 bases spanning the gap. The germline V gene has CDR1 SGHTA and CDR2 FQGNSA. In DNA form, the CDR3 reads TGTGCCAGCAGCTTAGGGACCAGGGTATTTGCTGGCTACACCTTC. Residues: CASSLGTRVFAGYTF.

This clone was observed once. This chain uses TRBV10-3 with TRBJ1-1, with TRBD1 identical over 7 bases. Germline assignment: CDR1 ENHRY and CDR2 SYGVKD. CDR3 length: 13 amino acids. V was clipped by 2 bases and J by 4 bases; unmatched bases: 1. The CDR3 here is CAISERQGTEAFF. Written as DNA, the CDR3 is TGTGCCATCAGTGAGAGACAGGGCACTGAAGCTTTCTTT.

CDR3 sequence reads: CASRDSYEQYF. CDR3 DNA: TGTGCCAGCAGGGACAGCTACGAGCAGTACTTC. The V gene is TRBV6-5, the J gene TRBJ2-7, with D tentatively TRBD1 (6 bases). Germline V gene sequence: CDR1 MNHEY, CDR2 SVGAGI. Trimming took 6 bases from V and 3 from J, leaving 6 bases between them. This CDR3 spans 11 amino acids.

The chain couples TRBV29-1 to TRBJ2-7, with D tentatively TRBD1 (7 bases). Germline CDR1 is SQVTM and CDR2 is ANQGSEA. The CDR3 spans 15 residues. V gave up 7 bases and J gave up 0 bases, with 19 bases separating them. This CDR3 is CSASLQGGGSYEQYF. The DNA for the CDR3 is TGCAGCGCCTCGCTTCAGGGGGGCGGCTCCTACGAGCAGTACTTC.

J is TRBJ1-2 and V is TRBV9; 8 bases agree with TRBD1. The CDR3 has 16 amino acids. Germline CDR1 and CDR2: SGDLS and YYNGEE. Germline trimming cut 1 base from V and 8 bases from J; bases unmatched to any gene: 13. CDR3 bases: TGTGCCAGCAGCGTATCTCCTCGGCAGGGGGCTGACGGCTACACCTTC. Translated, it gives CASSVSPRQGADGYTF.

The rearrangement joins TRBV11-2 to TRBJ2-1; 11 nucleotides align to TRBD2. CDR1 and CDR2 from the germline V gene are SGHAT and FQNNGV. V was clipped by 4 bases and J by 7 bases; unmatched bases: 12. The CDR3 sequence is 17 residues long. CDR3 sequence reads: CASSSSVSGGAGNEQFF. In nucleotides, the CDR3 is TGTGCCAGCAGCTCCTCGGTTAGCGGGGGGGCAGGGAATGAGCAGTTCTTC.

This clone occurred once. The chain has TRBV6-6 and TRBJ1-3, with TRBD1 matching 7 bases. With V trimmed by 5 bases and J by 1 base, 2 bases remained unmatched. Germline CDR1 and CDR2: MNHNY and SVGAGI (reference sequence). The CDR3 length is 14 residues. The CDR3 DNA is TGTGCCAGCAGTCCGGGACAGTCTGGAAACACCATATATTTT. Translated: CASSPGQSGNTIYF.

In its sample, this clone was seen once. The V and J genes are TRBV10-1 and TRBJ2-3; D possibly uses TRBD1 or TRBD2 (5 bases each). The CDR3 is 17 amino acids. Trimming cost V 4 bases and J 0 bases, with 17 bases left between them. The germline V gene has CDR1 WNHNN and CDR2 SYGVQD (reference sequence). This chain's CDR3 is CASSAVRTRGSTDTQYF. DNA of the CDR3: TGCGCCAGCAGTGCCGTGAGGACGAGGGGAAGCACAGATACGCAGTATTTT.

The chain is built from TRBV27 and TRBJ2-7, with unresolved D. The CDR3 consists of 13 residues. The germline V and J ends were trimmed by 2 bases and 4 bases, with 9 bases remaining between them. From germline, CDR1 is MNHEY and CDR2 SMNVEV (reference sequence). The CDR3 region is CASSLSNPYEQYF. The CDR3 coding sequence is TGTGCCAGCAGTTTAAGTAATCCGTACGAGCAGTACTTC.

The chain recombines TRBV30 with TRBJ1-2, with D maybe TRBD1 (6 bases). The V gene's germline CDR1 is GTSNPN and CDR2 SVGIG (reference sequence). V shed 5 bases and J shed 8 bases, with 15 bases lying between them. The CDR3 contains 12 residues. Here the CDR3 DNA reads TGTGCCTGGGACAGGTCCCTGGGAGGCTACACCTTC. Encoded protein: CAWDRSLGGYTF.

The CDR3 here is CSVDRLGTEAFF. In DNA, the CDR3 is TGCAGCGTTGACAGGTTGGGCACTGAAGCTTTCTTT. V gene TRBV29-1 combines with J gene TRBJ1-1; D uncertain. Per germline, CDR1 SQVTM and CDR2 ANQGSEA. Trimming took 3 bases from V and 4 from J, leaving 9 bases between them. CDR3 size: 12 residues. The entire variable domain, with the rest obtained from reference TRBV29-1 and TRBJ1-1, is as follows: SAVISQKPSRDICQRGTSLTIQCQVDSQVTMMFWYRQQPGQSLTLIATANQGSEATYESGFVIDKFPISRPNLTFSTLTVSNMSPEDSSIYLCSVDRLGTEAFFGQGTRLTVV.

The genes are TRBV6-5 and TRBJ1-2; possible D gene TRBD1, 5 bases. Germline lookup yields CDR1 MNHEY and CDR2 SVGAGI. V was shortened by 10 bases and J by 4 bases, with 19 bases between the two germline ends. The CDR3 spans 14 residues. In nucleotides, the CDR3 is TGTGCCACCGGGACTTGGACGGGGGGCTATGGCTACACCTTC. Its translation: CATGTWTGGYGYTF.

This clone came up a few times. V usage is TRBV2 and J usage is TRBJ2-7; D unclear. This CDR3 comprises 13 residues. The ends were cut back, 4 bases at V and 9 bases at J, with 16 bases in the middle. In germline, CDR1 is SNHLY, CDR2 FYNNEI. CDR3: CASSVKGMGWQYF. The CDR3 DNA reads TGTGCCAGCAGTGTCAAAGGGATGGGATGGCAGTACTTC.

The CDR3 loop reads CASTPGRAGEETQYF. In nucleotides, the CDR3 is TGTGCCAGCACCCCGGGTCGAGCGGGGGAAGAGACCCAGTACTTC. The gene calls are TRBV11-2 and TRBJ2-5; the match to TRBD2 covers 8 bases. The CDR3 is made up of 15 amino acids. The ends lost 7 bases at V and 3 bases at J; junction bases unmatched: 10. The germline CDR1 and CDR2 sequences are SGHAT and FQNNGV.

The chain links TRBV25-1 to TRBJ2-1; no reliable D call. V was clipped by 4 bases and J by 2 bases, with 15 bases between them. The CDR3 extends over 16 amino acids. CDR1 is MGHDK, CDR2 SYGVNS, per germline. Written as DNA, the CDR3 is TGTGCCAGCAGTGCCAGCGACCCCGTCCCCTACAATGAGCAGTTCTTC. It translates to CASSASDPVPYNEQFF. Full variable domain (missing parts from reference TRBV25-1 and TRBJ2-1): EADIYQTPRYLVIGTGKKITLECSQTMGHDKMYWYQQDPGMELHLIHYSYGVNSTEKGDLSSESTVSRIRTEHFPLTLESARPSHTSQYLCASSASDPVPYNEQFFGPGTRLTVL.

V and J are TRBV29-1 and TRBJ2-3; D is uncertain. This CDR3 is built from 15 residues. Germline values: CDR1 SQVTM, CDR2 ANQGSEA. V dropped 3 bases and J dropped 1 base, with 14 bases sitting between them. The chain's CDR3 is CSVETPFGGTDTQYF. The DNA of the CDR3 is TGCAGCGTTGAGACACCCTTCGGCGGCACAGATACGCAGTATTTT.

The rearrangement joins TRBV15 to TRBJ2-1; D call uncertain. Deletions cut 5 bases from V and 6 bases from J, with 11 bases between. The V gene's germline CDR1 is LNHNV and CDR2 YYDKDF (reference sequence). There are 13 residues in the CDR3. The CDR3 DNA follows: TGTGCCACCAGCGAGGCCTTTGGCAATGAGCAGTTCTTC. Translated, it gives CATSEAFGNEQFF.

V is TRBV19 and J is TRBJ2-3, with 15 bases fitting TRBD2. This CDR3 has 17 residues. Trimming cost V 5 bases and J 2 bases; bases outside gene matches: 5. Looked up from germline, CDR1 is LNHDA and CDR2 is SQIVND (reference sequence). The CDR3 is CASSWGLAGGPTDTQYF. The CDR3 DNA sequence: TGTGCCAGTAGTTGGGGACTAGCGGGGGGCCCCACAGATACGCAGTATTTT.

V is TRBV5-4 and J is TRBJ1-3, with 7 bases identical to TRBD1. The length of the CDR3 is 15 residues. Germline loops: CDR1 SGHNT, CDR2 YYREEE (reference sequence). Trimming cost V 0 bases and J 3 bases; bases outside gene matches: 3. The CDR3 nucleotides read TGTGCCAGCAGCTTGGGGACAGGACTTGGAAACACCATATATTTT. It specifies CASSLGTGLGNTIYF.

The chain joins TRBV6-1 to TRBJ1-4; 9 bases match TRBD1. Germline-derived CDR1 and CDR2 are MNHNS and SASEGT. After removal of 5 bases from V and 7 bases from J, the junction contained 5 bases not matched to a gene. CDR3 length: 14 amino acids. The chain's CDR3 is CASSTGQGGEKLFF. For the CDR3, the DNA is TGTGCCAGCAGTACGGGACAGGGTGGTGAAAAACTGTTTTTT.